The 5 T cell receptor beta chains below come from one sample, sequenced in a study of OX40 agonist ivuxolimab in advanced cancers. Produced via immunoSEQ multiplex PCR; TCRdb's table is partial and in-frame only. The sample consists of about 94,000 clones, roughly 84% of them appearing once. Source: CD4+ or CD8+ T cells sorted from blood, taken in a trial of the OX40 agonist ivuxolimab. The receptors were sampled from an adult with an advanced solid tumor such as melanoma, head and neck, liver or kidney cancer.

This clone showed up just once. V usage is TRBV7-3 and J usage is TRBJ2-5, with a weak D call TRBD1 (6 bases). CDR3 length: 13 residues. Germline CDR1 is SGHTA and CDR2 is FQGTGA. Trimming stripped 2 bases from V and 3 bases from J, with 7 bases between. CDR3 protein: CASSLQGKETQYF. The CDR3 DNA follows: TGTGCCAGCAGCTTACAGGGGAAAGAGACCCAGTACTTC.

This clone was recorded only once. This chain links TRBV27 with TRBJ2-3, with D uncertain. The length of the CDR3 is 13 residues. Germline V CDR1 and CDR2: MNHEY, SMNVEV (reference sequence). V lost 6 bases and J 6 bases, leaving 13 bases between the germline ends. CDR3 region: CASRYWEQDTQYF. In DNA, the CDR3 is TGTGCCAGCAGATATTGGGAACAGGATACGCAGTATTTT.

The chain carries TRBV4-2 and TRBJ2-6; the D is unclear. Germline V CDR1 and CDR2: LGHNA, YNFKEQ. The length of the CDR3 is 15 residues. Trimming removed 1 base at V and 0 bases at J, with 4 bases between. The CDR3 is CASSQVSSGANVLTF. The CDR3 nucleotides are TGTGCCAGCAGCCAAGTCTCCTCTGGGGCCAACGTCCTGACTTTC.

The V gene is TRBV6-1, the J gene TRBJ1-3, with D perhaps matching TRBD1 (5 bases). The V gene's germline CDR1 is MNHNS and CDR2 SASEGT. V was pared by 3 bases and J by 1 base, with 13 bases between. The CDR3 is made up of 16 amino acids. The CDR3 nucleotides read TGTGCCAGCAGTGAGCTGCGGGGGACGTCTGGAAACACCATATATTTT. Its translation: CASSELRGTSGNTIYF.

The CDR3 DNA reads TGTGCCAGCAGCCAATGGGGTAGCGGGGGGGCCTCGGCCTACGAGCAGTACTTC. Protein product: CASSQWGSGGASAYEQYF. The chain is built from TRBV14 and TRBJ2-7; TRBD2 agrees at 11 bases. V shed 2 bases and J 2 bases; nucleotides not matched to a gene: 11. Germline V gene data show CDR1 as SGHDN and CDR2 as FVKESK. This CDR3 contains 18 residues.